A selection of T cell receptor beta chains follows, all from one sample in a study of blood T cell repertoires in COVID-19. TCRdb's copy holds only in-frame clones and misses some; the assay was immunoSEQ multiplex PCR. The sample gives fewer than 250,000 clones, over 80% of which show up once; 2% to 3% is in the top ten. The sequencing input was peripheral blood. Source of these receptors: an older woman with active or convalescent COVID-19. Each CDR3 is given without its conserved first and last residue. Some rows mark clone size as missing; the rest say once, few, many or name a class of expanded clone.

cdr3_length	j_call	clone_size	v_call	cdr3_aa
10	TRBJ1-4	.	TRBV24-1	ATSRGNEKLF
13	TRBJ1-6	.	TRBV2	ASRTEGGHEPPLH
12	TRBJ1-2	.	TRBV15	ATSRDAGVYGYT
15	TRBJ2-7	.	TRBV28	ASSLVGLAGGPGEQY
10	TRBJ2-1	.	TRBV29-1	STGQGGNEQF
15	TRBJ2-1	.	TRBV3-1/TRBV3-2	ASSQTKVSGRRNEQF
15	TRBJ2-7	.	TRBV25-1	ASSEYSGGAYSYEQY
15	TRBJ2-6	.	TRBV2	ASSEQGLLSGANVLT
13	TRBJ2-7	.	TRBV4-1	ASSQVPGSSYEQY
16	TRBJ2-1	.	TRBV7-9	ASSLGALASGRYNEQF
11	TRBJ1-2	.	TRBV5-1	ASGPGDANGYT
13	TRBJ2-1	.	TRBV27	ASSLGLASNNEQF
12	TRBJ1-6	.	TRBV9	ASSVEAENSPLH
14	TRBJ2-7	.	TRBV7-7	ASSLRPGQGTYEQY
12	TRBJ1-2	.	TRBV11-2	ASSFSDTNYGYT
10	TRBJ1-2	.	TRBV12-3/TRBV12-4	ASSFSNYGYT
13	TRBJ1-6	.	TRBV18	ASSPGTVNNSPLH
14	TRBJ2-1	.	TRBV28	ASRPLGGISYNEQF
14	TRBJ2-1	.	TRBV7-2	ASSFTSGRAGGEQF
12	TRBJ1-5	.	TRBV10-1	ASSDGSENQPQH
12	TRBJ2-6	.	TRBV6-6	ASSLPGGANVLT
13	TRBJ2-7	few	TRBV5-1	ASSLEVHQGGEQY
12	TRBJ2-3	.	TRBV30	AWSNGPSTDTQY
13	TRBJ1-4	.	TRBV19	ASSVSTGGSEKLF
12	TRBJ1-1	.	TRBV2	ASNSQGEGTEAF
15	TRBJ1-1	once	TRBV5-1	ASSLASGGREGTEAF
14	TRBJ2-1	.	TRBV5-4	ASSPISGGAGYEQF
10	TRBJ1-4	.	TRBV4-3	ASSQEGAVLF
14	TRBJ2-1	.	TRBV19	ASSIVTPYSYNEQF
13	TRBJ1-6	.	TRBV11-2	ASSLVQGWNSPLH
12	TRBJ1-5	few	TRBV6-1	ASSFPTRDQPQH
12	TRBJ2-3	.	TRBV27	ASSSDRIRNTQY
8	TRBJ2-7	.	TRBV6-6	ASSYPDRV
12	TRBJ1-1	.	TRBV15	ATSPRTDRTEAF
13	TRBJ2-1	.	TRBV3-1/TRBV3-2	ASSQWDRVYNEQF
14	TRBJ1-4	.	TRBV4-1	ASSNQGGTTNEKLF
14	TRBJ2-1	.	TRBV5-1	ASSRDGGMSYNEQF
13	TRBJ1-1	.	TRBV28	ASSLGTSRNTEAF
11	TRBJ2-1	.	TRBV12-3/TRBV12-4	ASSLRTSGSQF
13	TRBJ2-1	.	TRBV5-4	ASSLRLAGADEQF
13	TRBJ2-7	.	TRBV18	ASSPPGGEIYEQY
12	TRBJ1-5	few	TRBV7-9	ASSPGTGNQPQH
11	TRBJ1-1	few	TRBV4-3	ASSQDYSTEAF
14	TRBJ2-2	.	TRBV11-2	ASSRTVSSNTGELF
13	TRBJ2-6	.	TRBV5-4	ASSEGASGANVLT
15	TRBJ2-1	many	TRBV6-2/TRBV6-3	ASSYPTSGSRRREQF
13	TRBJ1-3	.	TRBV7-2	ASSFSNGVWNTIY
14	TRBJ1-4	.	TRBV25-1	ASSEYRHITNEKLF
11	TRBJ1-4	.	TRBV12-3/TRBV12-4	ASSLVLNEKLF
13	TRBJ2-1	.	TRBV9	ASSVVLAGANEQF
15	TRBJ2-2	.	TRBV4-1	ASSQGRGQGDTGELF
16	TRBJ1-1	.	TRBV6-6	ASSRRQGLTSWTYEAF
11	TRBJ2-7	few	TRBV4-3	ASSQDSRYEQY
12	TRBJ1-3	.	TRBV6-5	ASSYSRQGNTIY
13	TRBJ2-1	.	TRBV5-1	ASTYLAGGLNEQF
12	TRBJ2-6	.	TRBV29-1	SVARGGGANVLT
12	TRBJ2-7	once	TRBV28	ASSLSASWYEQY